These T cell receptor beta chains were read from a single sample in a study of blood T cell repertoires in COVID-19. Using immunoSEQ multiplex PCR, the repertoire was profiled, and TCRdb retains in-frame clones only, with some absent. The profile shows approximately 56,000 clones, about 83% of them singletons. The specimen sequenced was peripheral blood. The source is a man between 70 and 80 years old with active COVID-19. Each CDR3 is given with its conserved first and last residue. D genes are given only for firm matches. Clone size is stated in some rows and not others, as once, few, many or a class when expanded.

-	TRBV7-2	-	TRBJ2-3	CASSLGGASTDTQYF	TGTGCCAGCAGCTTGGGGGGGGCTAGCACAGATACGCAGTATTTT
TRBD1	TRBV9	-	TRBJ1-1	CASSVAGAGGNTEAFF	TGTGCCAGCAGCGTAGCCGGAGCAGGGGGCAACACTGAAGCTTTCTTT
-	TRBV5-6	-	TRBJ1-5	CASSYGGGSQPQHF	TGTGCCAGCAGTTACGGGGGCGGGAGTCAGCCCCAGCATTTT
-	TRBV19	few	TRBJ2-7	CASSGLASSYEQYF	TGTGCCAGTAGTGGGCTAGCGAGCTCCTACGAGCAGTACTTC
-	TRBV9	-	TRBJ1-4	CASSAFRGADEKLFF	TGTGCCAGCAGCGCCTTTCGGGGGGCGGATGAAAAACTGTTTTTT
TRBD1	TRBV19	-	TRBJ1-3	CASSTNYRDRGNTIYF	TGTGCCAGTAGTACAAATTACCGGGACAGGGGAAACACCATATATTTT
-	TRBV6-2/TRBV6-3	-	TRBJ2-6	CASSGMRGYGTGANVLTF	TGTGCCAGCAGTGGGATGAGGGGGTACGGCACTGGGGCCAACGTCCTGACTTTC
-	TRBV3-1/TRBV3-2	few	TRBJ1-1	CASSPHQNTEAFF	TGTGCCAGCAGCCCACATCAGAACACTGAAGCTTTCTTT
TRBD1	TRBV2	once	TRBJ2-6	CASSEVQWTGTSGANVLTF	TGTGCCAGCAGTGAAGTCCAGTGGACAGGGACCTCTGGGGCCAACGTCCTGACTTTC
-	TRBV7-9	-	TRBJ1-2	CASSLWSGTRRRYGYTF	TGTGCCAGCAGCTTATGGTCTGGGACACGGCGTCGCTATGGCTACACCTTC
-	TRBV5-1	-	TRBJ1-6	CASSLGGRGSNSPLHF	TGCGCCAGCAGCTTGGGTGGCAGGGGTTCAAATTCACCCCTCCACTTT
-	TRBV5-5	-	TRBJ1-3	CASSWEGSGNTIYF	TGTGCCAGCAGCTGGGAGGGGTCCGGAAACACCATATATTTT
-	TRBV6-5	-	TRBJ2-3	CASRDGGTDTQYF	TGTGCCAGCAGAGACGGAGGCACAGATACGCAGTATTTT
-	TRBV5-5	-	TRBJ1-1	CASSFYRRMNTEAFF	TGTGCCAGCAGCTTTTACAGGAGAATGAACACTGAAGCTTTCTTT
-	TRBV28	-	TRBJ1-5	CASSSIQGVIQPQHF	TGTGCCAGCAGTTCGATACAGGGCGTAATTCAGCCCCAGCATTTT
TRBD2	TRBV7-8	-	TRBJ2-5	CASSLKLAGGRGETQYF	TGTGCCAGCAGCTTAAAACTAGCGGGGGGCCGGGGGGAGACCCAGTACTTC
TRBD2	TRBV25-1	-	TRBJ2-4	CASSDSLSGRSAIQYF	TGTGCCAGCAGTGACTCCCTCAGCGGGAGGTCGGCCATTCAGTACTTC
-	TRBV11-2	-	TRBJ1-1	CASSFLQGITEAFF	TGTGCCAGCAGCTTCCTACAGGGCATCACTGAAGCTTTCTTT
-	TRBV19	once	TRBJ2-7	CASSPGHLPYEQYF	TGTGCCAGTAGCCCCGGACACCTACCCTACGAGCAGTACTTC